Shown below are 9 T cell receptor beta chains from a single sample sequenced in a study of early T cells in non-severe SARS-CoV-2 infection. In TCRdb, the 5' RACE reads were re-called with MiXCR into one record per CDR3 protein. The profile covers 49,000 or so distinct CDR3 sequences, with around 6.5% appearing a single time and approximately 2.6% taken by the ten largest. The sequenced sample was whole blood, obtained at baseline. The source of these receptors is an adult who was a healthcare worker with PCR-confirmed SARS-CoV-2 infection or an uninfected control (not recorded which).

This clonotype was seen a few times. The CDR3 DNA sequence: TGTGCCAGTAGTCTAAGGGACAACAGTTCACCCCTCCACTTT. Its protein is CASSLRDNSSPLHF. The chain employs TRBV19 and TRBJ1-6; TRBD1 is a possible D gene (6 bases). CDR1 is LNHDA, CDR2 SQIVND, per germline (reference sequence). The CDR3 extends over 14 amino acids. V dropped 5 bases and J dropped 9 bases, with 14 bases sitting between them.

This clonotype has at least ten counts. V and J are TRBV6-2 or TRBV6-3 and TRBJ2-1; TRBD1 might be the D (6 bases). The CDR3 sequence is 14 residues long. CDR1 and CDR2 from the germline V gene are MNHEY and SVGEGT. V was pared by 7 bases and J by 8 bases, with 18 bases between. The CDR3 region is CASKGVGDGHEQFF. DNA of the CDR3: TGTGCCAGCAAGGGGGTGGGCGACGGGCATGAGCAGTTCTTC.

This clonotype was detected a few times. The rearrangement links TRBV7-9 to TRBJ1-6, with 8 positions matching TRBD1. CDR1 is SEHNR, CDR2 FQNEAQ, per germline (reference sequence). The CDR3 is made up of 14 amino acids. J was trimmed by 7 bases and V by 5 bases; bases with no gene match: 4. CDR3 in DNA: TGTGCCAGCAGCCCGGACAGGGCAAATTCACCCCTCCACTTT. Its translation is CASSPDRANSPLHF.

The V gene is TRBV7-8, the J gene TRBJ1-2; D is uncertain. The germline V and J ends were trimmed by 4 bases and 6 bases, with 12 bases remaining between them. This CDR3 is built from 13 residues. The germline CDR1 and CDR2 sequences are SGHVS and FQNEAQ. For the CDR3, the DNA is TGTGCCAGCAGCTCCGAAAACCAGCATGGCTACACCTTC. It translates to CASSSENQHGYTF.

In this sample, this clonotype turned up many times. This sequence joins TRBV7-9 and TRBJ1-5; a possible D gene is TRBD1 (5 bases). Germline V gene lookup returns CDR1 SEHNR and CDR2 FQNEAQ (reference sequence). The CDR3 runs to 16 residues. Trimming took 5 bases from V and 4 from J, leaving 18 bases between them. In DNA, the CDR3 is TGTGCCAGCAGCCCCTCTGGGACTGGTTGGAATCAGCCCCAGCATTTT. Translation: CASSPSGTGWNQPQHF.

This clonotype was seen only a few times. CDR3 residues: CASSQDLIAGGQIDTQYF. CDR3 DNA: TGCGCCAGCAGCCAAGATCTGATCGCGGGGGGGCAGATAGATACGCAGTATTTT. This chain joins TRBV4-3 and TRBJ2-3; TRBD2 matches 9 bases. The J segment lost 5 bases and the V segment lost 0 bases, leaving 12 bases of the junction unmatched. Germline CDR1 LGHNA, CDR2 YSLEER. The CDR3 runs 18 residues.

This clonotype was counted ten times or more. The chain links TRBV7-9 to TRBJ2-2; D is possibly TRBD1 (6 bases). Trimming stripped 5 bases from V and 0 bases from J, with 13 bases between. CDR3 length: 16 amino acids. Germline CDR1 reads SEHNR; CDR2 reads FQNEAQ (reference sequence). CDR3: CASSTDRTPNTGELFF. The CDR3 DNA reads TGTGCCAGCAGCACCGACAGGACTCCGAACACCGGGGAGCTGTTTTTT.

Many counts were recorded for this clonotype. The chain employs TRBV19 and TRBJ1-5; D not certain. Trimming cost V 3 bases and J 0 bases, with 9 bases left between them. The CDR3 runs 15 residues. Per the germline V gene, CDR1 is LNHDA and CDR2 is SQIVND (reference sequence). The CDR3 coding sequence is TGTGCCAGTAGTATCGCCGGGTATAGCAATCAGCCCCAGCATTTT. Amino acids: CASSIAGYSNQPQHF. The full variable domain, with the rest looked up from reference TRBV19 and TRBJ1-5, is DGGITQSPKYLFRKEGQNVTLSCEQNLNHDAMYWYRQDPGQGLRLIYYSQIVNDFQKGDIAEGYSVSREKKESFPLTVTSAQKNPTAFYLCASSIAGYSNQPQHFGDGTRLSIL.

This clonotype was seen a handful of times. The chain joins TRBV10-3 to TRBJ2-3; 9 bases are shared with TRBD1. V lost 0 bases and J lost 5; bases outside the gene matches: 6. The CDR3 length is 16 residues. Per germline, CDR1 ENHRY and CDR2 SYGVKD. DNA for the CDR3: TGTGCCATCAGTGAGTCTGGACAGGGGCTTGGAGATACGCAGTATTTT. Protein: CAISESGQGLGDTQYF.